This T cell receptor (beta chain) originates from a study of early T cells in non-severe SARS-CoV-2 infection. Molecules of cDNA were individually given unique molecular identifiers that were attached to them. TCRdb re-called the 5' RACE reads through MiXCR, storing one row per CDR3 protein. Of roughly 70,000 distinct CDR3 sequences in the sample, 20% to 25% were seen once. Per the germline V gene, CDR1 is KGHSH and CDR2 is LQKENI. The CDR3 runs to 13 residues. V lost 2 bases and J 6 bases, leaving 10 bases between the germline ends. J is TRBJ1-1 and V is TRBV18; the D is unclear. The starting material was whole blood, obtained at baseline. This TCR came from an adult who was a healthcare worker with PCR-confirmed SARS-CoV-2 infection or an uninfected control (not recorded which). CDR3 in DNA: TGTGCCAGCTCACCAAGGGAACGTTCTGAAGCTTTCTTT. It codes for CASSPRERSEAFF.